These T cell receptor beta chains were read from a single sample in a study of T-cell memory formation after mild COVID-19. TCRdb passed the 5' RACE reads through MiXCR, listing each CDR3 protein once. The sample includes about 430,000 distinct CDR3 sequences, over 15% of them seen just once. Sequenced material: PBMCs or a T cell subset sorted from them (not recorded which). All receptors derive from a man aged 18 to 29 who had mild COVID-19 (a few samples of this study predate the infection). Cell type and time point are not known. The conserved cysteine and the conserved F or W are not part of the CDR3 here. A D gene is named only where the DNA matches it firmly.

V: TRBV5-5
D: TRBD1
CDR3: ASSFLVRGTGELF

V: TRBV5-1
D: TRBD1
CDR3: ASSAVTGGPMDTQY

V: TRBV14
D: -
CDR3: ASSQHSGAAAF

V: TRBV2
D: -
CDR3: ARTDGSYEQY

V: TRBV24-1
D: -
CDR3: ATSESETQY

V: TRBV20-1
D: -
CDR3: SARDRRAVLDTQY

V: TRBV7-9
D: -
CDR3: ASSFYTGYGYT

V: TRBV4-2
D: -
CDR3: ASRPGGNSNQPQH

V: TRBV27
D: -
CDR3: ASSLGQGYGELF

V: TRBV7-3
D: TRBD1
CDR3: ASGVAGGYGYT

V: TRBV7-9
D: -
CDR3: ASSLGTEAF

V: TRBV5-1
D: TRBD1
CDR3: ASSTGTEETQY

V: TRBV12-3/TRBV12-4
D: -
CDR3: ASSPDGQPQH

V: TRBV6-5
D: TRBD1
CDR3: ASRDRYSNQPQH

V: TRBV20-1
D: -
CDR3: SARQGLELF

V: TRBV6-5
D: -
CDR3: ASTEGREQY

V: TRBV11-1
D: TRBD2
CDR3: ASSPTSHVLF

V: TRBV2
D: -
CDR3: ASSVVGETQY

V: TRBV7-2
D: -
CDR3: ASSLEARQETQY

V: TRBV29-1
D: TRBD1
CDR3: SAVAPGQGASNKAF

V: TRBV3-1
D: TRBD2
CDR3: ASSKTSGSYEQY

V: TRBV6-6
D: -
CDR3: ASSSDGSYGYT

V: TRBV5-1
D: -
CDR3: ASTSGEDHSPLH

V: TRBV29-1
D: -
CDR3: SVGISGRTDTQY

V: TRBV20-1
D: TRBD2
CDR3: SASHRLATMETQY

V: TRBV19
D: -
CDR3: ASSIPGALTDTQY

V: TRBV6-2/TRBV6-3
D: TRBD2
CDR3: ASTFLGTSPETQY

V: TRBV6-1
D: TRBD1
CDR3: ASSGQGARVGELF

V: TRBV12-3/TRBV12-4
D: TRBD1
CDR3: ASSEQGAYEQY

V: TRBV7-5
D: -
CDR3: ISVPEAYSSRYSNQPQH

V: TRBV7-2
D: TRBD1
CDR3: ASSGQGMNTEAF

V: TRBV7-2
D: -
CDR3: ASSLKARNYGYT

V: TRBV12-3/TRBV12-4
D: -
CDR3: ASSTTPPPRGNEQF

V: TRBV27
D: -
CDR3: ASSTLRGINYCYT

V: TRBV11-2
D: -
CDR3: ASRKLGPRDRYYGYT

V: TRBV18
D: TRBD1
CDR3: ASSPGTGAMNTEAF

V: TRBV10-3
D: TRBD1
CDR3: AISDSGQGFYGYT

V: TRBV5-1
D: -
CDR3: ASSFDRSSYEQY

V: TRBV6-5
D: TRBD2
CDR3: ASSGGGSPYEQF

V: TRBV5-1
D: TRBD2
CDR3: ASSWGSSGGAGGYNEQF

V: TRBV9
D: -
CDR3: ASSPPIGTGRRNTEAF

V: TRBV12-3/TRBV12-4
D: TRBD2
CDR3: ASSLRPRLATLLPNTGELF

V: TRBV4-3
D: TRBD1
CDR3: ASSQDSGTEVGQF

V: TRBV19
D: TRBD1
CDR3: ASSMQGGINQPQH

V: TRBV10-3
D: -
CDR3: ASRAGTNEKLF

V: TRBV20-1
D: TRBD1
CDR3: SAGPAQGGHQPQH

V: TRBV4-1
D: TRBD2
CDR3: ASSQGRTSGGAIWDTQY

V: TRBV7-3
D: TRBD1
CDR3: ASSSWTGVGSPLH

V: TRBV12-3/TRBV12-4
D: -
CDR3: ASSLGGYSLHGYT

V: TRBV7-9
D: -
CDR3: ASSRTSGYT